The 20 T cell receptor beta chains listed next were all sequenced from one sample in a study of blood T cell repertoires in COVID-19. Sequenced by immunoSEQ multiplex PCR; TCRdb stores in-frame clones only, minus some. The sample lists 150,000 to 160,000 clones; approximately 90% were seen once. The sample was peripheral blood. Source of these receptors: a woman in her sixties or seventies with acute or convalescent COVID-19.

The CDR3 region has the DNA TGTGCCACCAGTGATGGGGCAGGGGGTACGAATGAGCAGTTCTTC. Translating gives CATSDGAGGTNEQFF. The chain combines TRBV24-1 with TRBJ2-1; TRBD1 matches 7 bases. The junction had 8 bases not matched to a gene; V was cut back by 3 bases and J by 7 bases. The germline V gene encodes CDR1 KGHDR and CDR2 SFDVKD. CDR3 length: 15 residues.

The chain carries TRBV4-1 and TRBJ1-5, with TRBD1 as a possible D gene (6 bases). The CDR3 has 15 residues. V was clipped by 3 bases and J by 6 bases, with 15 bases between them. Germline-derived CDR1 and CDR2 are MGHRA and YSYEKL. The CDR3 DNA sequence: TGCGCCAGCAGCCATGGCAGGGGAACGGGTCAGCCCCAGCATTTT. It encodes CASSHGRGTGQPQHF.

This clone showed up just a few times. The chain employs TRBV7-8 and TRBJ1-2; D might be TRBD1 (6 bases). Looked up from germline, CDR1 is SGHVS and CDR2 is FQNEAQ. V lost 4 bases and J lost 8, with 26 bases in between. The CDR3 has 17 amino acids. The chain's CDR3 is CASSSRGPIKSSSGYTF. Written as DNA, the CDR3 is TGTGCCAGCAGCTCCAGGGGACCGATAAAGTCCTCCTCCGGCTACACCTTC.

The chain links TRBV7-3 to TRBJ2-2; perhaps TRBD2 as D (6 bases). Germline assignment: CDR1 SGHTA and CDR2 FQGTGA. The CDR3 consists of 16 residues. Trimming removed 5 bases from V and 1 base from J, with 14 bases in between. CDR3 amino acids: CASSAGGNRNTGELFF. The CDR3, as DNA: TGTGCCAGCAGCGCCGGGGGAAATCGGAACACCGGGGAGCTGTTTTTT. Variable domain in full (rest from reference TRBV7-3 and TRBJ2-2): GAGVSQTPSNKVTEKGKYVELRCDPISGHTALYWYRQSLGQGPEFLIYFQGTGAADDSGLPNDRFFAVRPEGSVSTLKIQRTERGDSAVYLCASSAGGNRNTGELFFGEGSRLTVL.

CDR3 coding DNA: TGCAGCGCGGCGACAGGGGTGGAGACCCAGTACTTC. Encoded protein: CSAATGVETQYF. The chain couples TRBV29-1 to TRBJ2-5; TRBD1 matches 8 bases. This CDR3 region has 12 residues. Germline V gives CDR1 SQVTM, CDR2 ANQGSEA. Unmatched junction bases numbered 6, after V lost 7 bases and J lost 5 bases.

The V call is TRBV4-1, the J call TRBJ2-1; perhaps TRBD1 as D (6 bases). The CDR3 extends over 15 amino acids. Germline V gene data show CDR1 as MGHRA and CDR2 as YSYEKL. The V end was cut by 0 bases, the J end by 9 bases, with 15 bases between. The CDR3 is CASSQDPSGASEQFF. The CDR3 coding sequence is TGCGCCAGCAGCCAAGATCCATCAGGGGCTAGTGAGCAGTTCTTC.

This rearrangement joins TRBV30 to TRBJ2-1; perhaps TRBD2 as D (6 bases). The germline gives CDR1 GTSNPN, CDR2 SVGIG (reference sequence). The CDR3 totals 10 residues. Between the trimmed V and J ends, which lost 8 bases and 10 bases, there was a span of 12 bases. The CDR3 loop reads CAGGRTEQFF. The CDR3 nucleotides read TGTGCCGGAGGGAGGACCGAGCAGTTCTTC.

This chain joins TRBV6-1 and TRBJ2-7, with 11 nucleotides matching TRBD1. This CDR3 comprises 16 residues. The V gene end was trimmed by 3 bases and the J gene end by 7 bases; junction bases not matched to a gene: 11. CDR1 MNHNS and CDR2 SASEGT come from the germline V gene. CDR3 protein: CASSDPGQGALREQYV. The CDR3 DNA reads TGTGCCAGCAGTGACCCCGGACAGGGGGCATTGCGTGAGCAGTACGTC.

This clone was detected only once. The rearrangement uses TRBV3-1 (or the pseudogene TRBV3-2) and TRBJ2-7; 10 positions agree with TRBD2. CDR1 is LGHDT and CDR2 is YNNKEL in the germline V gene (reference sequence). V shed 0 bases, J shed 3 bases, and the junction held 11 bases outside the gene matches. The CDR3 is 18 residues long. Here the CDR3 reads CASSQDGQAGGSGYEQYF. The CDR3 nucleotides are TGTGCCAGCAGCCAAGACGGCCAAGCGGGGGGGTCAGGCTACGAGCAGTACTTC.

J is TRBJ2-1 and V is TRBV19, with 8 bases matching TRBD1. V lost 5 bases, J lost 5 bases, and 11 bases stayed unmatched. Germline V gives CDR1 LNHDA, CDR2 SQIVND (reference sequence). The CDR3 loop spans 16 amino acids. The CDR3 region is CASSPQGTGIHNEQFF. In DNA, the CDR3 is TGTGCCAGTAGTCCACAAGGGACAGGTATACACAATGAGCAGTTCTTC.

The chain combines TRBV11-1 with TRBJ2-7, with unresolved D. V lost 5 bases, J lost 2 bases, and 10 bases lay in between. Per germline, CDR1 SGHAT and CDR2 FQDESV (reference sequence). CDR3 length: 13 residues. DNA of the CDR3: TGTGCCAGCAGCCTACGGTCTACCTACGAGCAGTACTTC. Amino acid sequence: CASSLRSTYEQYF.

V and J are TRBV9 and TRBJ1-1; possible D gene TRBD1, 6 bases. This CDR3 contains 14 residues. From germline, CDR1 is SGDLS and CDR2 YYNGEE. Trimming took 3 bases from V and 0 from J, leaving 9 bases between them. In DNA, the CDR3 is TGTGCCAGCAGCGCCACAGGGATGAACACTGAAGCTTTCTTT. This gives the protein CASSATGMNTEAFF.

DNA for the CDR3: TGTGCCAGCAGCCAAGGGTCTAGTGGAGAGACCCAGTACTTC. It yields the protein CASSQGSSGETQYF. The chain couples TRBV3-1 (or the pseudogene TRBV3-2) to TRBJ2-5; D unclear. Between the trimmed V and J ends, which lost 1 base and 4 bases, there was a span of 10 bases. The length of the CDR3 is 14 residues. The V gene's germline CDR1 is LGHDT and CDR2 YNNKEL (reference sequence).

The sample holds one count of this clone. The V gene is TRBV5-6, the J gene TRBJ1-5; 7 nucleotides match TRBD1. The CDR3 extends over 16 amino acids. V trimming: 0 bases; J trimming: 6 bases; junction bases outside the gene matches: 9. Germline V lookup: CDR1 SGHDT, CDR2 YYEEEE. The CDR3 DNA reads TGTGCCAGCAGCTTGGGAAGCGCAGGGGGTGGTCAGCCCCAGCATTTT. Its translation: CASSLGSAGGGQPQHF.

The V and J genes are TRBV3-1 (or the pseudogene TRBV3-2) and TRBJ1-3, with 10 bases that match TRBD1. Germline lookup yields CDR1 LGHDT and CDR2 YNNKEL (reference sequence). This CDR3 has 16 amino acids. After removal of 5 bases from V and 4 bases from J, the junction contained 8 bases not matched to a gene. The CDR3 region has the DNA TGTGCCAGCAGCGTATACCTGGGACAGGGGGGAAACACCATATATTTT. Its translation: CASSVYLGQGGNTIYF.

Details on this clone: The sample has other DNA sequences that encode this CDR3 too. The rearrangement joins TRBV2 to TRBJ1-1, with D perhaps matching TRBD1 (5 bases). This CDR3 is 13 amino acids long. Trimming left V 4 bases short and J 1 base short, with 7 bases between. Germline assignment: CDR1 SNHLY and CDR2 FYNNEI. The CDR3 here is CASSVQGNTEAFF. DNA for the CDR3: TGTGCCAGCAGTGTCCAGGGGAACACTGAAGCTTTCTTT.

This chain links TRBV2 with TRBJ1-5, with 12 positions matching TRBD1. CDR3 size: 17 residues. With V trimmed by 6 bases and J by 4 bases, 10 bases remained unmatched. The germline V gene has CDR1 SNHLY and CDR2 FYNNEI. The CDR3 DNA reads as TGTGCCAGCAGATCCGGGACAGGGGGCATGAGTAATCAGCCCCAGCATTTT. This codes for CASRSGTGGMSNQPQHF.

This chain joins TRBV5-1 and TRBJ1-4; 10 nucleotides agree with TRBD1. Trimming took 3 bases from V and 6 from J; bases not matched to a gene: 2. The CDR3 length is 14 residues. Germline V gene data show CDR1 as SGHRS and CDR2 as YFSETQ. CDR3 sequence reads: CASSSGTGDEKLFF. CDR3 DNA: TGCGCCAGCAGCTCCGGGACAGGGGATGAAAAACTGTTTTTT.

V and J are TRBV10-3 and TRBJ2-5; 8 bases match TRBD2. The CDR3 length is 15 residues. The germline V gene encodes CDR1 ENHRY and CDR2 SYGVKD. V was clipped by 2 bases and J by 4 bases; unmatched bases: 6. The CDR3 DNA is TGTGCCATCAGTGAGCCTAGCGGGTTAGGAGAGACCCAGTACTTC. It encodes CAISEPSGLGETQYF.

The chain combines TRBV28 with TRBJ1-6; maybe TRBD1 (6 bases). Trimming took 6 bases from V and 14 from J, leaving 14 bases between them. Germline CDR1 and CDR2: MDHEN and SYDVKM. This CDR3 region has 12 residues. This CDR3 reads CASRQGFGTLHF. Here the CDR3 DNA reads TGTGCCAGCAGACAGGGATTCGGTACCCTCCACTTT.